This entry lists 22 T cell receptor beta chains sequenced from one sample in a study of T cells after yellow fever vaccination. TCRdb itself ran the 5' RACE reads through MiXCR, one entry per CDR3 protein. The data hold about 130,000 distinct CDR3 sequences, with 8.9% observed a single time. The input for sequencing was CD8+ T cells sorted from PBMCs, taken on the day of the yellow fever booster vaccination. The receptors stem from a man between 18 and 35 years old who received the YFV17D yellow fever vaccine.

Ten or more counts support this clonotype. The J gene is TRBJ2-3, the V gene TRBV5-1; TRBD1 might be the D (6 bases). From germline, CDR1 is SGHRS and CDR2 YFSETQ. Trimming shortened V by 0 bases and J by 4 bases, and 12 bases separated the two germline ends. The CDR3 is made up of 15 amino acids. The CDR3 DNA follows: TGCGCCAGCAGCTTGGAGGGACAACACGCAGATACGCAGTATTTT. This sequence encodes CASSLEGQHADTQYF.

The V gene is TRBV7-2, the J gene TRBJ2-3; D is possibly TRBD1 (6 bases). The CDR3 length is 14 residues. Germline V lookup: CDR1 SGHTA, CDR2 FQGNSA. The V and J ends lost 5 bases and 2 bases respectively, with 11 bases between them. CDR3 protein: CASSRLGATDTQYF. The CDR3, as DNA: TGTGCCAGCAGCCGTCTGGGGGCCACAGATACGCAGTATTTT.

The chain couples TRBV20-1 to TRBJ1-2, with D perhaps matching TRBD1 (5 bases). The ends were cut back, 0 bases at V and 5 bases at J, with 22 bases in the middle. Germline-derived CDR1 and CDR2 are DFQATT and SNEGSKA (reference sequence). The CDR3 runs 17 residues. CDR3 DNA: TGCAGTGCTAGAGAGCAAAGGACTCTTTCGGAGGGGTATGGCTACACCTTC. Translating it yields CSAREQRTLSEGYGYTF.

The chain uses TRBV4-3 and TRBJ1-2; D might be TRBD1 (5 bases). V was cut by 0 bases and J by 8 bases, with 22 bases left in between. The CDR3 length is 17 residues. Germline CDR1 and CDR2: LGHNA and YSLEER. CDR3 DNA: TGCGCCAGCAGCCAAGATCGGGGGACTCGGCGCCCGGGAGGCTACACCTTC. Encoded protein: CASSQDRGTRRPGGYTF.

The rearrangement joins TRBV10-2 to TRBJ1-1; maybe TRBD1 (5 bases). There are 14 residues in the CDR3. The germline V and J ends were trimmed by 3 bases and 1 base, with 9 bases remaining between them. The germline gives CDR1 WSHSY, CDR2 SAAADI. CDR3 sequence: CASSEGAANTEAFF. CDR3 bases: TGCGCCAGCAGTGAAGGGGCAGCGAACACTGAAGCTTTCTTT.

The rearrangement joins TRBV6-2 or TRBV6-3 to TRBJ2-7, with D perhaps matching TRBD1 (5 bases). Germline V lookup: CDR1 MNHEY, CDR2 SVGEGT. The CDR3 contains 12 residues. The germline V and J ends were trimmed by 6 bases and 3 bases, with 9 bases remaining between them. Here the CDR3 reads CASRETDYEQYF. The CDR3 DNA is TGTGCCAGCAGAGAGACAGACTACGAGCAGTACTTC.

The V and J genes are TRBV7-9 and TRBJ2-6, with D uncertain. This CDR3 has 14 residues. V was cut by 4 bases and J by 3 bases, with 7 bases left in between. Germline-derived CDR1 and CDR2 are SEHNR and FQNEAQ (reference sequence). CDR3 nucleotides: TGTGCCAGCAGCTCCAAAGGTGGGGCCAACGTCCTGACTTTC. Protein: CASSSKGGANVLTF.

A few counts support this clonotype. This rearrangement joins TRBV4-1 to TRBJ1-5; a weak D match, TRBD1 (6 bases). This CDR3 is built from 15 residues. Germline V lookup: CDR1 MGHRA, CDR2 YSYEKL. Trimming took 0 bases from V and 7 from J, leaving 13 bases between them. The chain's CDR3 is CASSQDRGGTQPQHF. CDR3 sequence (DNA): TGCGCCAGCAGCCAAGATAGGGGGGGGACCCAGCCCCAGCATTTT.

The table lists this clonotype with a few counts. The rearrangement joins TRBV29-1 to TRBJ2-5; 9 bases are a match to TRBD2. CDR3 length: 14 residues. Germline V gene sequence: CDR1 SQVTM, CDR2 ANQGSEA. Trimming cost V 1 base and J 7 bases; bases outside gene matches: 7. For the CDR3, the DNA is TGCAGCGTTGAAGGCGGGGGGGCGGTTGGGACCCAGTACTTC. Translated: CSVEGGGAVGTQYF.

This clonotype was observed at least ten times. This chain links TRBV7-2 with TRBJ1-5; possible D gene TRBD1, 5 bases. Germline V lookup: CDR1 SGHTA, CDR2 FQGNSA. V was clipped by 2 bases and J by 7 bases, with 15 bases between them. The CDR3 is 15 amino acids. In DNA, the CDR3 is TGTGCCAGCAGCTTAATGCAGGGTCTGTTGCAGCCCCAGCATTTT. This sequence encodes CASSLMQGLLQPQHF.

V gene TRBV4-1 combines with J gene TRBJ1-1; TRBD1 matches at 7 bases. The CDR3 totals 19 residues. CDR1 MGHRA and CDR2 YSYEKL come from the germline V gene. Trimming removed 1 base from V and 4 bases from J; junction bases left unmatched: 18. CDR3 coding DNA: TGCGCCAGCAGCCAAGGCATCGGACAGGTTACATTCTGGGGCACTGAAGCTTTCTTT. Translation gives CASSQGIGQVTFWGTEAFF.

There are a few counts of this clonotype. The rearrangement links TRBV7-2 to TRBJ2-2; D remains ambiguous. Germline V gives CDR1 SGHTA, CDR2 FQGNSA. The germline V and J ends were trimmed by 7 bases and 7 bases, with 10 bases remaining between them. The CDR3 is 12 residues long. This CDR3 reads CASIPPFGELFF. The CDR3 bases are TGTGCCAGCATCCCTCCCTTCGGGGAGCTGTTTTTT.

The chain links TRBV2 to TRBJ2-2; D is unclear. Trimming removed 9 bases from V and 6 bases from J, with 11 bases in between. CDR1 and CDR2 from the germline V gene are SNHLY and FYNNEI. The CDR3 contains 12 residues. CDR3 amino acids: CASMSTPGELFF. For the CDR3, the DNA is TGTGCCAGTATGTCGACGCCCGGGGAGCTGTTTTTT. Full variable domain (missing parts from reference TRBV2 and TRBJ2-2): EPEVTQTPSHQVTQMGQEVILRCVPISNHLYFYWYRQILGQKVEFLVSFYNNEISEKSEIFDDQFSVERPDGSNFTLKIRSTKLEDSAMYFCASMSTPGELFFGEGSRLTVL.

This clonotype was detected a few times. One junction end does not reproduce the germline sequence, and a read error may be involved. This chain joins TRBV4-1 and TRBJ1-1, with D perhaps TRBD1 (5 bases). The CDR3 runs to 13 residues. CDR1 is MGHRA, CDR2 YSYEKL, per germline. CDR3 in amino acids: CASSQAGNAEAFF. CDR3 DNA: TGCGCCAGCAGCCAAGCAGGGAACGCTGAAGCTTTCTTT.

This clonotype has at least ten counts. The CDR3 is CASSFRGYSYNEQFF. In DNA form, the CDR3 reads TGTGCCAGCAGTTTCCGCGGGTACTCCTACAATGAGCAGTTCTTC. The V and J genes are TRBV12-3 or TRBV12-4 and TRBJ2-1, with a tentative D call TRBD2 (5 bases). V gave up 3 bases and J gave up 0 bases, with 9 bases separating them. The CDR3 has 15 amino acids.

This clonotype was seen a handful of times. The V call is TRBV6-2 or TRBV6-3, the J call TRBJ2-2; the D call may be TRBD1 or TRBD2 (6 bases each). CDR3 length: 17 amino acids. CDR1 and CDR2 from the germline V gene are MNHEY and SVGEGT. Trimming removed 10 bases at V and 0 bases at J, with 21 bases between. CDR3 residues: CATFSRGLDSNTGELFF. The CDR3 bases are TGTGCCACTTTCTCTCGGGGGCTCGATTCGAACACCGGGGAGCTGTTTTTT.

This clonotype was counted at least ten times. V usage is TRBV7-9 and J usage is TRBJ1-1; D gene unclear. The germline V gene has CDR1 SEHNR and CDR2 FQNEAQ (reference sequence). The CDR3 has 13 residues. V was cut by 8 bases and J by 1 base, with 11 bases left in between. The CDR3 here is CASGRWGNTEAFF. The CDR3 nucleotides read TGTGCCAGCGGCAGGTGGGGGAACACTGAAGCTTTCTTT.

This clonotype came up a few times. The chain recombines TRBV20-1 with TRBJ1-1; D is uncertain. The V gene lost 3 bases and the J gene lost 5 bases, with 10 bases spanning the gap. The CDR3 is 12 amino acids. CDR1 and CDR2 (germline): DFQATT, SNEGSKA (reference sequence). The CDR3: CSARDGRTEAFF. CDR3 bases: TGCAGTGCTAGGGACGGTAGGACTGAAGCTTTCTTT.

There are a few counts of this clonotype. V usage is TRBV7-9 and J usage is TRBJ2-3; TRBD1 matches 8 bases. Germline CDR1 and CDR2: SEHNR and FQNEAQ (reference sequence). The junction had 10 bases not matched to a gene; V was cut back by 5 bases and J by 0 bases. CDR3 length equals 17 residues. This CDR3 is CASSPTTGGPSTDTQYF. CDR3 sequence (DNA): TGTGCCAGCAGCCCTACTACAGGGGGACCTAGCACAGATACGCAGTATTTT.

The chain links TRBV29-1 to TRBJ1-1; D might be TRBD1 (5 bases). Germline CDR1 and CDR2: SQVTM and ANQGSEA. Trimming removed 3 bases from V and 8 bases from J, with 16 bases in between. This CDR3 is built from 13 residues. This CDR3 is CSVEGPGTFEAFF. CDR3 nucleotides: TGCAGCGTTGAGGGCCCCGGGACCTTCGAAGCTTTCTTT.

This clonotype was observed a handful of times. V usage is TRBV4-1 and J usage is TRBJ1-5, with D possibly TRBD1 on 6 matching bases. Trimming cost V 0 bases and J 3 bases, with 9 bases left between them. Germline V CDR1 and CDR2: MGHRA, YSYEKL. The CDR3 is 15 residues long. The CDR3: CASSQDGGANQPQHF. In nucleotides, the CDR3 is TGCGCCAGCAGCCAAGATGGGGGCGCCAATCAGCCCCAGCATTTT.

This clonotype was detected many times. The gene calls are TRBV29-1 and TRBJ2-3; 7 bases line up with TRBD1. This CDR3 spans 18 amino acids. J gave up 6 bases and V 0 bases, and 18 bases lay outside the gene matches. Germline CDR1 reads SQVTM; CDR2 reads ANQGSEA. This CDR3 reads CSVEDLYRMTGKSDTQYF. DNA for the CDR3: TGCAGCGTTGAAGACTTATATCGAATGACAGGGAAGTCGGATACGCAGTATTTT.